The T cell receptor beta chain under discussion was sequenced for a study of T cell repertoires and leukemia-associated antigens. Points from the study as a whole: Whether expanded clones are antigen-specific and functional remains untested.

Between the trimmed V and J ends, which lost 5 bases and 6 bases, there was a span of 11 bases. The CDR3 has 13 residues. The germline V gene encodes CDR1 MNHEY and CDR2 SMNVEV (reference sequence). Without fetal bovine serum, CD3+ T cells were rested overnight. TCRdb independently ran MiXCR on the 5' RACE reads; one entry per CDR3 protein. The data show 7,500 to 10,000 distinct CDR3 sequences, approximately 40% seen once. This clonotype was detected ten times or more. Its specificity is not known. The sample taken for sequencing was CD3+ T cells sorted from blood and cultured. The chain couples TRBV27 to TRBJ2-1; D unresolved. The TCR comes from a female donor in good health. The chain's CDR3 is CASSHLPGNEQFF. DNA for the CDR3: TGTGCCAGCAGTCACCTTCCTGGCAATGAGCAGTTCTTC.